Each of the 24 T cell receptor beta chains below was sequenced from the same sample in a study of CXCR3-negative and CXCR3-positive naive CD8 T cells. The antigens for these receptors are not known. The authors made the TRB cDNA libraries by 5' RACE using UMI labels. TCRdb reprocessed the 5' RACE reads and keeps a single row for each CDR3 protein, giving no DNA. There are approximately 130,000 distinct CDR3 sequences in the sample, with 0.41% held by the top ten. Regarding the study as a whole: The study found more hydrophobic TRB CDR3s in CXCR3-positive naive cells than in CXCR3-negative naive cells.

Sequenced: naive CXCR3+ CD8+ T cells from blood. Sample subset: CD45RO-CCR7+CD27+CD95- naive CD8+ T cells expressing CXCR3 (TNR3+). Receptors were obtained from a human donor in good health. Some clones in this sample may be carry-over from other donors' samples.

This rearrangement joins TRBV5-1 to TRBJ2-7. The CDR3 loop spans 13 amino acids. The germline V gene has CDR1 SGHRS and CDR2 YFSETQ. Here the CDR3 reads CASSLEQSYEQYF.

The chain has TRBV5-4 and TRBJ2-1; lacking DNA, the TRBD1 call made by TCRdb goes unchecked. The CDR3 contains 15 residues. Germline CDR1 is SGHNT and CDR2 is YYREEE (reference sequence). Here the CDR3 reads CASSHPGQGNNEQFF.

The chain uses TRBV6-5 and TRBJ2-5. From germline, CDR1 is MNHEY and CDR2 SVGAGI. The CDR3 spans 14 residues. CDR3 residues: CASSYLKEGETQYF.

The chain joins TRBV29-1 to TRBJ1-3. The CDR3 has 14 residues. Germline V gene lookup returns CDR1 SQVTM and CDR2 ANQGSEA. Here the CDR3 reads CSVVGINSGNTIYF.

This chain links TRBV12-3 or TRBV12-4 with TRBJ2-7; TCRdb names TRBD1, which stays unverified in the absence of DNA. The CDR3 runs 16 residues. The CDR3 loop is CASSSRQGRSSYEQYF.

V gene TRBV29-1 combines with J gene TRBJ2-7; the D call from TCRdb, TRBD1, cannot be confirmed without DNA. The CDR3 consists of 14 residues. CDR1 SQVTM and CDR2 ANQGSEA come from the germline V gene. CDR3 protein: CSVELRGVGHEQYF.

This chain uses TRBV10-3 with TRBJ2-3. The CDR3 length is 15 residues. Germline CDR1 ENHRY, CDR2 SYGVKD. The CDR3 protein is CAISEAGGITDTQYF.

The V call is TRBV6-6, the J call TRBJ2-1. The length of the CDR3 is 17 residues. Per the germline V gene, CDR1 is MNHNY and CDR2 is SVGAGI (reference sequence). The CDR3 reads CASSYPTGEGIYNEQFF.

The gene calls are TRBV9 and TRBJ1-1; TCRdb designates TRBD1, a call that cannot be tested without DNA. The CDR3 has 15 amino acids. From germline, CDR1 is SGDLS and CDR2 YYNGEE. This chain's CDR3 is CASSVDAGDGAEAFF.

V is TRBV29-1 and J is TRBJ2-1. The CDR3 has 14 residues. From germline, CDR1 is SQVTM and CDR2 ANQGSEA. The CDR3 spells CSVEDLRSYNEQFF.

The V call is TRBV28, the J call TRBJ2-6. This CDR3 is 18 amino acids long. The V gene's germline CDR1 is MDHEN and CDR2 SYDVKM. This CDR3 is CASRGNLFASAGANVLTF.

This chain links TRBV6-5 with TRBJ2-3; without DNA, the TCRdb call of TRBD2 cannot be checked. The CDR3 loop spans 17 amino acids. In germline, CDR1 is MNHEY, CDR2 SVGAGI. The CDR3 is CASSATLAGISTDTQYF.

The rearrangement joins TRBV12-3 or TRBV12-4 to TRBJ2-3. This CDR3 region has 15 residues. The CDR3: CASSLVGKSGDTQYF.

The chain recombines TRBV5-5 with TRBJ2-7. The CDR3 extends over 13 amino acids. The V gene's germline CDR1 is SGHKS and CDR2 YYEKEE (reference sequence). Here the CDR3 reads CASSLGSEYEQYF.

This chain connects TRBV7-9 to TRBJ2-7; TCRdb's assignment of TRBD1 cannot be checked, as there is no DNA. This CDR3 is built from 15 residues. The germline V gene has CDR1 SEHNR and CDR2 FQNEAQ (reference sequence). CDR3 region: CASSSQGEVSYEQYF.

J is TRBJ2-7 and V is TRBV27; TCRdb indicates TRBD1, and absent DNA this call remains unverified. Germline loops: CDR1 MNHEY, CDR2 SMNVEV (reference sequence). There are 15 residues in the CDR3. This chain's CDR3 is CASSLYAGSRNEQYF.

The chain uses TRBV4-1 and TRBJ2-7; checking the TCRdb D call of TRBD1 is not possible without DNA. The germline CDR1 and CDR2 sequences are MGHRA and YSYEKL. The CDR3 covers 16 residues. This chain's CDR3 is CASSQDRAQGTYEQYF.

The chain combines TRBV23-1 with TRBJ2-7; no DNA is available, so the TRBD1 call from TCRdb remains unchecked. TRBV23-1 is an ORF, and what it does is uncertain. The CDR3 extends over 16 amino acids. The CDR3 is CASSQSPDRAFYEQYF.

The gene calls are TRBV28 and TRBJ1-4; TCRdb's D call of TRBD1 is untestable without DNA. CDR1 is MDHEN, CDR2 SYDVKM, per germline. CDR3 size: 13 residues. The CDR3 here is CASTPRVGEKLFF.

V usage is TRBV6-2 or TRBV6-3 and J usage is TRBJ2-7; the TRBD2 assignment by TCRdb is unverifiable without DNA. Germline CDR1 is MNHEY and CDR2 is SVGEGT. The CDR3 extends over 17 amino acids. The CDR3 loop reads CASSYTFMRDGTYEQYF.

The V and J genes are TRBV7-8 and TRBJ2-7; TCRdb returns TRBD2, unconfirmable since there is no DNA. This CDR3 region has 16 residues. Germline-derived CDR1 and CDR2 are SGHVS and FQNEAQ. The CDR3: CASSLRTSGSGYEQYF.

This CDR3 reads CASSLGAGPIYEQYF. The chain is built from TRBV7-9 and TRBJ2-7; the TRBD1 assignment by TCRdb is unverifiable without DNA. Germline V CDR1 and CDR2: SEHNR, FQNEAQ (reference sequence). This CDR3 comprises 15 residues.

This rearrangement joins TRBV4-1 to TRBJ1-2; with no DNA, the TCRdb D assignment of TRBD1 cannot be verified. The CDR3 is 15 residues long. Germline V lookup: CDR1 MGHRA, CDR2 YSYEKL. The CDR3 loop is CASSQEGTANYGYTF.

The CDR3 loop is CASSSTDEQFF. The rearrangement joins TRBV7-6 to TRBJ2-1. The CDR3 extends over 11 amino acids. Germline values: CDR1 SGHVS, CDR2 FNYEAQ. Full variable domain (rest looked up from reference TRBV7-6 and TRBJ2-1): GAGVSQSPRYKVTKRGQDVALRCDPISGHVSLYWYRQALGQGPEFLTYFNYEAQQDKSGLPNDRFSAERPEGSISTLTIQRTEQRDSAMYRCASSSTDEQFFGPGTRLTVL.